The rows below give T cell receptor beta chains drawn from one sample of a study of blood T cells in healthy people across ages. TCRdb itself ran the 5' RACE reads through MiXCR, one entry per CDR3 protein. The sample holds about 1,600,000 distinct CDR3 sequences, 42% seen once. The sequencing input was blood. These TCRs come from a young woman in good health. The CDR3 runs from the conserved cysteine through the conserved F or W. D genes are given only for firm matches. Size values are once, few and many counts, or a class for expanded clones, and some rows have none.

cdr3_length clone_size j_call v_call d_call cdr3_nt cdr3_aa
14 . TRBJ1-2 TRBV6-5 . TGTGCCAGCAGCCGGCAGGGGTTTATCTATGGCTACACCTTC CASSRQGFIYGYTF
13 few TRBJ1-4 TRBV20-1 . TGCAGTGCTAGAGGCTACGGAAATGAAAAACTGTTTTTT CSARGYGNEKLFF
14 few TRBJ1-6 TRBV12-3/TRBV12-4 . TGTGCCAGCGCGTACAGAGACCCTAATTCACCCCTCCACTTT CASAYRDPNSPLHF
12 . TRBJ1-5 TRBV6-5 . TGTGCCAGCAAAACAGGAACACAGCCCCAGCATTTT CASKTGTQPQHF
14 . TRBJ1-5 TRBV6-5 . TGTGCCAGCAGTTACTCGAACTTCGATCAGCCCCAGCATTTT CASSYSNFDQPQHF
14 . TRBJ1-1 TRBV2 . TGTGCCAGCAGTGAACCCGGGGGCAGGACTGAAGCTTTCTTT CASSEPGGRTEAFF
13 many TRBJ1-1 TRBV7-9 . TGTGCCAGCGAAGGACGTGTGAACACTGAAGCTTTCTTT CASEGRVNTEAFF
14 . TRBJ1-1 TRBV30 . TGTGCCTGGACCGCCGGGACATCGAACACTGAAGCTTTCTTT CAWTAGTSNTEAFF
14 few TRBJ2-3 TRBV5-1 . TGCGCCAGCCAAGAACAGCCCGGCACAGATACGCAGTATTTT CASQEQPGTDTQYF
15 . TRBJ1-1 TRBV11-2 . TGTGCCAGCAGCCCGGCGATGCAGGGGAGCACTGAAGCTTTCTTT CASSPAMQGSTEAFF
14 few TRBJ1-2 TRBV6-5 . TGTGCCAGCAGTTACGAAATTCAGGGTGGCGGCTACACCTTC CASSYEIQGGGYTF
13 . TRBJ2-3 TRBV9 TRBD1 TGTGCCAGCAGCCCAGTCCAGGGGGCTACGCAGTATTTT CASSPVQGATQYF
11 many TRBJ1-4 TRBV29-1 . TGCAGCGCCAAGGACACGGGAAAACTGTTTTTT CSAKDTGKLFF
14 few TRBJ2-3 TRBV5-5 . TGTGCCAGCAGCTTGGGACATCCTCCAGATACGCAGTATTTT CASSLGHPPDTQYF
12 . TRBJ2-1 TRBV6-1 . TGTGCCAGCAGTGAAACGGGCATTGAGCAGTTCTTC CASSETGIEQFF
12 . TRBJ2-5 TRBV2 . TGTGCCAGCAGCCACGACGGGGGCGTACAGTACTTC CASSHDGGVQYF
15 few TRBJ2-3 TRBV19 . TGTGCCAGTAGTACGGGCGAATGGGGCACAGATACGCAGTATTTT CASSTGEWGTDTQYF
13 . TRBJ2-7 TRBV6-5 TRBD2 TGTGCCAGCAAGCGGGGGACTACCTACGAGCAGTACTTC CASKRGTTYEQYF
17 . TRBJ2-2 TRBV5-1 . TGCGCCAGCAGCTTGGATCACCGTCGCGCGAACACCGGGGAGCTGTTTTTT CASSLDHRRANTGELFF
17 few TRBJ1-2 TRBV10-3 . TGTGCCATCAGTGAGTCCAAAGGAGGGAGTTCGAACTATGGCTACACCTTC CAISESKGGSSNYGYTF
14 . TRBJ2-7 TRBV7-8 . TGTGCCAGCAGCTTAGCGCTTGGAGGCTACGAGCAGTACTTC CASSLALGGYEQYF
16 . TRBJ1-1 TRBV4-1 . TGCGCCAGCAGCCTAGGGGTGGACAGAGTGAACACTGAAGCTTTCTTT CASSLGVDRVNTEAFF
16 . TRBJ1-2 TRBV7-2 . TGTGCCAGCAGCTTAGTAATCGGGACCCCTAGCTATGGCTACACCTTC CASSLVIGTPSYGYTF
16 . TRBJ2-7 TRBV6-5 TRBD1 TGTGCCAGCAGGCTGCCTAGGACAGGGGAAACCTACGAGCAGTACTTC CASRLPRTGETYEQYF
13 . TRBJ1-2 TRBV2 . TGTGCCAGCATATCTGGCTGGGACTATGGCTACACCTTC CASISGWDYGYTF
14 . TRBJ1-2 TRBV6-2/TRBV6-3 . TGTGCCAGCAGTACCTCCGGGACGGTCGGTGGCTACACCTTC CASSTSGTVGGYTF
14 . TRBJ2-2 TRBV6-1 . TGTGCCAGCAGACCGGGCGCGAACACCGGGGAGCTGTTTTTT CASRPGANTGELFF
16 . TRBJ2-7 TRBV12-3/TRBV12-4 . TGTGCCAGCAGGGGGGGGGCAGGGGGTACGTTCTACGAGCAGTACTTC CASRGGAGGTFYEQYF
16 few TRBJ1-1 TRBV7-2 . TGTGCCAGCAGCTTAGTAGCAGGGAACATGAACACTGAAGCTTTCTTT CASSLVAGNMNTEAFF
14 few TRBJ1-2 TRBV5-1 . TGCGCCAGCAGCTTAGCAGGGCCTGAAGATGGCTACACCTTC CASSLAGPEDGYTF
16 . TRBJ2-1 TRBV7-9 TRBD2 TGTGCCAGCAGTTCGCTATGGGCGGGAGGTCCCAATGAGCAGTTCTTC CASSSLWAGGPNEQFF
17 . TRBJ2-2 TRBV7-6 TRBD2 TGTGCCAGCAGCGCTGTGTTTAGCGGGTCGAACACCGGGGAGCTGTTTTTT CASSAVFSGSNTGELFF
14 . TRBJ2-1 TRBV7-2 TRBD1 TGTGCCAGCAGCGGGGACAGGGGGAGAGGTGAGCAGTTCTTC CASSGDRGRGEQFF
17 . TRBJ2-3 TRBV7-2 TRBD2 TGTGCCAGCACCCTACGACCCAGCGGGGCAAGTCCGGATACGCAGTATTTT CASTLRPSGASPDTQYF
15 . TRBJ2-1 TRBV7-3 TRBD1 TGTGCCAGCAGCCTACAGGGGCCCTTGGTCAATGAGCAGTTCTTC CASSLQGPLVNEQFF
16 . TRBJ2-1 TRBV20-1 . TGCAGTGCTCCAGAGATCCGAGCGGAAGCCTACAATGAGCAGTTCTTC CSAPEIRAEAYNEQFF
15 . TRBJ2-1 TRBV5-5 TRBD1 TGTGCCAGCAGCCTCAATGACAGGGCTGGGAATGAGCAGTTCTTC CASSLNDRAGNEQFF